The next 17 T cell receptor beta chains were all read from a single sample in a study of blood T cells in healthy people across ages. Primed by a sample-barcoded 5' primer and a J-beta primer mix, a second PCR proceeded for 7 to 11 cycles. Via MiXCR, TCRdb re-called the 5' RACE reads, giving one row per CDR3 protein. The table lists approximately 810,000 distinct CDR3 sequences, under 35% of them singletons. Sequencing used blood. These TCRs come from an elderly woman in good health.

This clonotype was observed a few times. V and J are TRBV7-9 and TRBJ2-2; possible D gene TRBD2, 5 bases. Germline V gene sequence: CDR1 SEHNR, CDR2 FQNEAQ (reference sequence). The CDR3 has 15 residues. The CDR3 DNA sequence: TGTGCGCCTCCGCGGCCGGGGATAAACACCGGGGAGCTGTTTTTT. This translates into CAPPRPGINTGELFF.

This clonotype was seen many times. The genes are TRBV7-2 and TRBJ2-1; 8 bases line up with TRBD2. Germline CDR1 SGHTA, CDR2 FQGNSA. V lost 3 bases, J lost 5 bases, and 12 bases stayed unmatched. This CDR3 has 17 residues. The CDR3 coding sequence is TGTGCCAGCAGCTTCGCAGGTAGCGGGGCGACGAACAATGAGCAGTTCTTC. It is translated as CASSFAGSGATNNEQFF.

V is TRBV6-1 and J is TRBJ1-2, with D tentatively TRBD1 (5 bases). The CDR3 is made up of 14 amino acids. Trimming removed 3 bases at V and 0 bases at J, with 8 bases between. Per the germline V gene, CDR1 is MNHNS and CDR2 is SASEGT. This CDR3 is CASSDGGSNYGYTF. CDR3 nucleotides: TGTGCCAGCAGTGATGGGGGGTCTAACTATGGCTACACCTTC.

The rearrangement links TRBV5-6 to TRBJ2-5; 9 positions match TRBD1. Germline trimming cut 4 bases from V and 4 bases from J; bases unmatched to any gene: 8. This CDR3 has 15 amino acids. From germline, CDR1 is SGHDT and CDR2 YYEEEE. This chain's CDR3 is CASSLLGTGIETQYF. The CDR3 bases are TGTGCCAGCAGCCTGCTGGGGACAGGGATAGAGACCCAGTACTTC. Drawing the rest from reference TRBV5-6 and TRBJ2-5, the complete variable domain is DAGVTQSPTHLIKTRGQQVTLRCSPKSGHDTVSWYQQALGQGPQFIFQYYEEEERQRGNFPDRFSGHQFPNYSSELNVNALLLGDSALYLCASSLLGTGIETQYFGPGTRLLVL.

This clonotype was counted ten times or more. The chain has TRBV6-1 and TRBJ2-1; TRBD1 matches 10 bases. The junction had 10 bases not matched to a gene; V was cut back by 6 bases and J by 8 bases. The germline gives CDR1 MNHNS, CDR2 SASEGT. The length of the CDR3 is 15 residues. The chain's CDR3 is CASRAGTGESDEQFF. The CDR3 coding sequence is TGTGCCAGCAGGGCCGGGACAGGGGAGTCCGATGAGCAGTTCTTC.

This clonotype was detected ten times or more. Here the CDR3 DNA reads TGTGCCAGCAGTTTGGCCGGGACAGGGATCACCTACGAGCAGTACTTC. Translated, it gives CASSLAGTGITYEQYF. J is TRBJ2-7 and V is TRBV12-3 or TRBV12-4, with 9 bases fitting TRBD1. V was pared by 3 bases and J by 2 bases, with 8 bases of the junction left unmatched. The CDR3 sequence is 16 residues long.

This clonotype showed up many times. The chain carries TRBV3-1 and TRBJ2-1, with no clear D. The germline V gene encodes CDR1 LGHDT and CDR2 YNNKEL (reference sequence). Between the trimmed V and J ends, which lost 0 bases and 6 bases, there was a span of 12 bases. The CDR3 covers 15 residues. DNA of the CDR3: TGTGCCAGCAGCCAAGATAAGAGAATACCCAATGAGCAGTTCTTC. Amino acids: CASSQDKRIPNEQFF.

This clonotype was seen many times. The chain couples TRBV20-1 to TRBJ2-3; the match to TRBD2 covers 8 bases. The germline gives CDR1 DFQATT, CDR2 SNEGSKA (reference sequence). The J segment lost 4 bases and the V segment lost 1 base, leaving 7 bases of the junction unmatched. CDR3 size: 15 residues. The chain's CDR3 is CSARVGRGGPDTQYF. The CDR3 nucleotides read TGCAGTGCTAGAGTCGGCCGGGGGGGCCCAGATACGCAGTATTTT.

CDR3 amino acids: CASSSGQAVQETQYF. In DNA form, the CDR3 reads TGTGCCAGCAGCTCAGGACAGGCCGTTCAAGAGACCCAGTACTTC. The chain employs TRBV11-3 and TRBJ2-5; TRBD1 matches at 7 bases. Trimming at V came to 4 bases and at J to 2 bases, leaving 7 bases not matched to a gene. This CDR3 comprises 15 residues. Germline CDR1 SGHNT, CDR2 YENEEA.

The gene calls are TRBV4-3 and TRBJ2-2; the D call may be TRBD1 or TRBD2 (7 bases each). The CDR3 has 17 amino acids. Germline V gives CDR1 LGHNA, CDR2 YSLEER. V lost 4 bases and J lost 16, with 31 bases in between. CDR3 DNA: TGCGCCAGCAGCCGTCATTCTAACAGGGGAAGCACCGGGGGGCGGTTTTTT. Translation gives CASSRHSNRGSTGGRFF.

This clonotype was counted between two and nine times. The chain recombines TRBV7-2 with TRBJ1-6, with D perhaps TRBD1 (6 bases). The CDR3 is 16 residues long. The V end was cut by 3 bases, the J end by 5 bases, with 14 bases between. The germline V gene has CDR1 SGHTA and CDR2 FQGNSA. The CDR3 spells CASSLGTGTNNSPLHF. The DNA of the CDR3 is TGTGCCAGCAGCTTGGGGACCGGGACAAATAATTCACCCCTCCACTTT.

This clonotype was detected only a few times. V usage is TRBV6-1 and J usage is TRBJ2-7; TRBD2 agrees at 7 bases. The trim removed 7 bases at V and 3 bases at J, leaving 12 bases unmatched. This CDR3 comprises 15 residues. Germline CDR1 MNHNS, CDR2 SASEGT. The CDR3 loop is CASTLRRSGLYEQYF. CDR3 in DNA: TGTGCCAGCACCCTCAGGCGTAGCGGGCTCTACGAGCAGTACTTC.

This clonotype was seen at least ten times. The rearrangement links TRBV20-1 to TRBJ2-3, with TRBD1 matching 9 bases. The V and J ends lost 2 bases and 2 bases, in that order; junction bases with no gene match: 5. Germline assignment: CDR1 DFQATT and CDR2 SNEGSKA (reference sequence). The CDR3 runs 15 residues. The CDR3 region has the DNA TGCAGTGCTAGAAGGGACAGGGTCGACACAGATACGCAGTATTTT. It codes for CSARRDRVDTDTQYF.

A note on this clonotype: This sequence may be a read error, since a much larger clone differs from it by one base. This rearrangement joins TRBV6-2 or TRBV6-3 to TRBJ2-5, with D possibly TRBD2 on 5 matching bases. The V and J ends lost 6 bases and 4 bases respectively, with 15 bases between them. Germline CDR1 reads MNHEY; CDR2 reads SVGEGT. The CDR3 has 14 residues. The CDR3 region is CASRQNSVRETQYF. As DNA, the CDR3 is TGTGCCAGCAGGCAGAATAGCGTCCGAGAGACCCAGTACTTC.

This chain links TRBV27 with TRBJ2-5; D is possibly TRBD1 (6 bases). Looked up from germline, CDR1 is MNHEY and CDR2 is SMNVEV (reference sequence). This CDR3 is 15 amino acids long. The V end was cut by 5 bases, the J end by 4 bases, with 17 bases between. The CDR3, as DNA: TGTGCCAGCAGTGCTCTGGGGGCAAAGGTAGAGACCCAGTACTTC. It is translated as CASSALGAKVETQYF.

This clonotype was counted only a few times. The CDR3 protein is CASSPWQDPPTGELFF. The CDR3 bases are TGCGCCAGCAGCCCATGGCAGGACCCTCCCACCGGGGAGCTGTTTTTT. V is TRBV5-1 and J is TRBJ2-2; D gene ambiguous. Germline values: CDR1 SGHRS, CDR2 YFSETQ. The V gene lost 4 bases and the J gene lost 4 bases, with 17 bases spanning the gap. This CDR3 region has 16 residues.

As to this clonotype: A read error may be the cause here, since a much bigger clone is one base away. This chain connects TRBV29-1 to TRBJ1-2; the D gene is possibly TRBD1 (5 bases). CDR1 and CDR2 (germline): SQVTM, ANQGSEA. V lost 7 bases and J lost 8, with 23 bases in between. The CDR3 length is 14 residues. Written as DNA, the CDR3 is TGCAGCGGTGATGGGTCCAGGGAGCGTAGCGGCTACACCTTC. It specifies CSGDGSRERSGYTF. Drawing the rest from reference TRBV29-1 and TRBJ1-2, the complete variable domain is SAVISQKPSRDICQRGTSLTIQCQVDSQVTMMFWYRQQPGQSLTLIATANQGSEATYESGFVIDKFPISRPNLTFSTLTVSNMSPEDSSIYLCSGDGSRERSGYTFGSGTRLTVV.